This is a list of T cell receptor beta chains from one sample in a study of T-cell reconstitution after alpha-beta-depleted transplantation in children. A single record per CDR3 protein comes from TCRdb applying MiXCR to the PCR reads. The sample lists 600,000 to 700,000 distinct CDR3 sequences, approximately 17% occurring once. The sequencing used PBMCs from the stem cell graft donor, collected from the stem cell graft. These receptor sequences come from a human donor who donated a stem cell graft to a child with acute myeloid leukemia. Both conserved end residues are part of each CDR3.

j_gene,v_gene,CDR3aa
TRBJ2-2,TRBV7-2,CASSLAGSPANTGELFF
TRBJ1-6,TRBV7-2,CASSVPNSPLHF
TRBJ2-3,TRBV20-1,CSRGGGQDTQYF
TRBJ2-1,TRBV4-3,CASSHAGGGDSEQFF
TRBJ1-1,TRBV20-1,CSAPMTGSRMNTEAFF
TRBJ2-5,TRBV20-1,CSAKHPADQETQYF
TRBJ1-5,TRBV20-1,CSARIAGANQPQHF
TRBJ1-3,TRBV5-1,CASSRSQGSGNTIYF
TRBJ2-3,TRBV29-1,CSVRLAGSTDTQYF
TRBJ2-1,TRBV24-1,CATSDLDRGDYNEQFF
TRBJ2-3,TRBV11-2,CASIYRGPGGTDTQYF
TRBJ2-1,TRBV5-1,CASSYSTGGTYNEQFF
TRBJ2-3,TRBV20-1,CSARMGLAGLRRGDTQYF
TRBJ2-5,TRBV20-1,CSARDTGGVPNQETQYF
TRBJ2-1,TRBV6-1,CASSLTSGVNEQFF
TRBJ1-5,TRBV20-1,CSAKDLSNQPQHF
TRBJ2-5,TRBV11-2,CARSKPGSGETQYF
TRBJ1-1,TRBV20-1,CSARPEGAEAFF
TRBJ1-1,TRBV7-2,CASGEGGAGSEAFF
TRBJ1-1,TRBV4-1,CASSLEGPGDTEAFF
TRBJ2-3,TRBV20-1,CSARAKDTQYF
TRBJ2-7,TRBV20-1,CSARRQFSYEQYF
TRBJ2-1,TRBV5-1,CASSLNYGSYNEQFF